This T cell receptor beta chain was sequenced during a study of T cell responses to AZD1222 COVID-19 vaccine (dated by TCRdb to the early 2020s). About the investigation overall: A total of over 230 trial participants underwent TCR sequencing, of whom nearly 210 received two doses of AZD1222 and around 26 received two doses of the MenACWY control vaccine. Trial participants were enrolled by age into 18-55, 56-69 and 70-plus year subgroups, with around 140, 26 and 57 TCR-sequenced participants respectively.

Overall study results and their limits: Spike-specific TCR breadth and depth rose significantly after two AZD1222 doses compared with day 0 and with MenACWY recipients. Conclusions about previously exposed vaccinees were limited because only a handful of AZD1222 recipients were SARS-CoV-2 seropositive at baseline. In the small 56-69-year group, the increase in depth fell short of significance, most likely because of low power. Nearly half of unique spike-specific TCRs reportedly recognized epitopes outside regions mutated in the B.1.351 and B.1.1.7 variants. No day 14 peak-response samples were available, so repertoires were characterized only after the peak T cell response. Vaccine-associated CD4 TCRs spanned the whole spike protein, with dominant responses in regions 160-218 and 743-854. Participants were mostly white British, with more females than males. The authors suggested clonal diversity may have been underestimated.

The time point label corresponds to: about 28 days (+/-7) after the second vaccine dose. Because spike-specific TCR depth and breadth did not differ between the two schedules, AZD1222 recipients who got a second dose at roughly 4 weeks were pooled with those who got a second dose at roughly 12 weeks. Samples from vaccinated people were obtained from the UK trials COV001 and COV002, which included a single-blind randomized controlled phase 2/3 trial of AZD1222 (ChAdOx1 nCoV-19) in healthy adults. Trial participant PBMC samples were collected at day 0 and day 28 after the second dose for TCRbeta chain sequencing. As to this clone: No antigen is known for it. No base quality values were provided; no much bigger clone lies one nucleotide off.

The junction shows trimming of 4 bases on V and 9 bases on J, and the gene matches do not reach 7 bases of it. Looking up the germline V gene (reference sequence) yields CDR1 LGHDT and CDR2 YNNKEL. The cysteine opens and the phenylalanine closes a CDR3 of 14 amino acids. Here the CDR3 DNA is all that survives: 42 bases in frame from base 1. The CDR3 regions of human TCRbeta chains were analyzed by immunosequencing. Processing in the source paper ran as follows. TCRs in the repertoires were matched against a reference library of SARS-CoV-2-specific TCRs that had been generated with the MIRA antigen-specificity platform. Breadth was defined as the fraction of unique TCRs that were SARS-CoV-2-associated. Depth was defined as the fraction of total T cells that were SARS-CoV-2-associated. Each spike-specific TCR was assigned to its reactive spike region and to a CD4 or CD8 class using the MIRA data. Log10-transformed breadth and depth values were compared by one-way ANOVA with Sidak's multiple comparisons tests. TCRdb holds this immuneACCESS table with in-frame rearrangements only. Some clones are missing; in checked studies, unresolved V genes explain under half, and the rest has no known cause. For V, J and clone size, that table is used; D and trimming come from the DNA. The sample yields roughly 200,000 clones; more than 85% were counted once. Of the sample, about 3.5% falls within the top ten clones.

The receptor was isolated from an adult who received the AZD1222 COVID-19 vaccine. The rearrangement combines TRBV3-1 (or the pseudogene TRBV3-2) with TRBJ2-1, with TRBD2 matching 9 junction bases. The input for sequencing was peripheral blood, taken 28 days after the second AZD1222 dose. The DNA reads as follows: TGTGCCAGCAGCCTAGCGGGAGCTTACGGTGAGCAGTTCTTC. This gives the protein CASSLAGAYGEQFF.